What follows are 17 T cell receptor beta chains derived from one specimen sequenced in a study of blood T cells in healthy people across ages. Alongside a J-beta primer mix, a sample-barcoded 5' primer served in a second PCR lasting about 7 to 12 cycles. TCRdb re-analysed the 5' RACE reads in MiXCR, keeping a single row per CDR3 protein. Counted here are about a million distinct CDR3 sequences, approximately 50% occurring once; the ten biggest clones make up about a fifth. Sequencing was done on a sample of blood. The receptors were gathered from a woman in her sixties or seventies in good health.

The chain uses TRBV28 and TRBJ2-1; weak D call: TRBD1 (5 bases). V dropped 5 bases and J dropped 6 bases, with 14 bases sitting between them. The CDR3 has 14 amino acids. Germline V gene data show CDR1 as MDHEN and CDR2 as SYDVKM. This chain's CDR3 is CASSTIRGANEQFF. CDR3 bases: TGTGCCAGCAGTACAATAAGGGGCGCCAATGAGCAGTTCTTC.

In the case of this clonotype: Being one base from a much bigger clone, this may be a read error. The CDR3 loop reads CSAPGADMQYF. As DNA, the CDR3 is TGCAGTGCCCCAGGGGCAGATATGCAGTATTTT. The chain uses TRBV20-1 and TRBJ2-3; weak D call: TRBD1 (6 bases). The germline CDR1 and CDR2 sequences are DFQATT and SNEGSKA (reference sequence). The CDR3 extends over 11 amino acids.

This clonotype came up once. The J gene is TRBJ1-6, the V gene TRBV15; D unclear. With 0 bases removed from V and 9 bases from J, the gap between germline ends came to 9 bases. Germline values: CDR1 LNHNV, CDR2 YYDKDF (reference sequence). The CDR3 is 14 residues long. This CDR3 is CATSREIRRSPLHF. The CDR3 DNA is TGTGCCACCAGCAGAGAGATCCGTCGTTCACCCCTCCACTTT.

With respect to this clonotype: A much more abundant neighbour one base away suggests this may be a read error. The V and J genes are TRBV12-3 or TRBV12-4 and TRBJ2-7; TRBD2 matches at 7 bases. J gave up 0 bases and V 6 bases, and 5 bases lay outside the gene matches. This CDR3 is 14 amino acids long. The CDR3 is CASSPLATSYEQYF. The CDR3 DNA reads TGTGCCAGCAGCCCACTAGCGACCTCCTACGAGCAGTACTTC.

This clonotype was counted a few times. The rearrangement joins TRBV6-2 or TRBV6-3 to TRBJ2-7; TRBD2 aligns across 7 bases. V was pared by 7 bases and J by 3 bases, with 15 bases of the junction left unmatched. In germline, CDR1 is MNHEY, CDR2 SVGEGT. This CDR3 comprises 16 residues. CDR3 loop: CASTLVAGAIGYEQYF. The CDR3 DNA sequence: TGTGCCAGCACCTTGGTCGCGGGAGCCATAGGCTACGAGCAGTACTTC.

This chain joins TRBV5-1 and TRBJ2-7, with TRBD1 matching 8 bases. This CDR3 has 14 residues. Germline CDR1 and CDR2: SGHRS and YFSETQ. J was trimmed by 2 bases and V by 3 bases; bases with no gene match: 4. The CDR3 DNA reads TGCGCCAGCAGCTGGGGGACAGGACCCTACGAGCAGTACTTC. Translation: CASSWGTGPYEQYF.

In this sample, this clonotype turned up many times. The genes are TRBV6-5 and TRBJ2-5, with D tentatively TRBD1 (5 bases). V was cut by 2 bases and J by 5 bases, with 6 bases left in between. CDR3 size: 12 residues. Germline CDR1 MNHEY, CDR2 SVGAGI. The CDR3 protein is CASSYRGETQYF. CDR3 nucleotide sequence: TGTGCCAGCAGTTACAGGGGCGAGACCCAGTACTTC.

The gene calls are TRBV20-1 and TRBJ1-2; D is uncertain. Germline CDR1 and CDR2: DFQATT and SNEGSKA (reference sequence). CDR3 length: 12 amino acids. Trimming stripped 6 bases from V and 0 bases from J, with 8 bases between. The CDR3 spells CSAHLSNYGYTF. In DNA form, the CDR3 reads TGCAGTGCCCACCTTTCTAACTATGGCTACACCTTC.

The CDR3 DNA reads TGTGCCAGTAGTACGCCGGGACAGGCTTACGAGCAGTACTTC. Its protein product is CASSTPGQAYEQYF. The chain has TRBV19 and TRBJ2-7; 8 bases align to TRBD1. This CDR3 is 14 amino acids long. CDR1 is LNHDA and CDR2 is SQIVND in the germline V gene (reference sequence). With 4 bases clipped from V and 4 bases from J, the junction kept 6 bases outside the gene matches.

Turning to this clonotype: The junction departs from germline at one end; a sequencing error may be responsible. This chain uses TRBV7-2 with TRBJ1-2; 7 bases are a match to TRBD1. The germline CDR1 and CDR2 sequences are SGHTA and FQGNSA. The CDR3 has 15 residues. CDR3 sequence: CASSLVLTGSNGYTF. The CDR3 bases are TGCGCCAGCAGCTTAGTGCTGACAGGGAGTAATGGCTACACCTTC.

The chain carries TRBV18 and TRBJ2-5; 7 bases agree with TRBD1. The DNA end is a closer match to TRBJ2-7, so the J assignment may be wrong. The CDR3 length is 13 residues. Germline CDR1 and CDR2: KGHSH and LQKENI. The CDR3 DNA reads TGTGCCAGCTCGCGCCAGACAGGGCTCGAGCAGTACTTC. This sequence encodes CASSRQTGLEQYF.

The sample holds a few counts of this clonotype. The chain is built from TRBV12-3 or TRBV12-4 and TRBJ2-1, with 11 positions matching TRBD2. V dropped 3 bases and J dropped 0; count of bases not matched to a gene: 10. CDR3 length: 19 residues. CDR3 sequence reads: CASSFGLAGGRGSYNEQFF. The CDR3 nucleotides read TGTGCCAGCAGTTTCGGCCTAGCGGGAGGCCGAGGCTCCTACAATGAGCAGTTCTTC.

This clonotype has only a few counts. V usage is TRBV27 and J usage is TRBJ1-2, with D maybe TRBD1 (6 bases). The CDR3 length is 15 residues. CDR1 and CDR2 (germline): MNHEY, SMNVEV (reference sequence). With 2 bases removed from V and 8 bases from J, the gap between germline ends came to 18 bases. The CDR3 coding sequence is TGTGCCAGCAGTTTAAAGCCGGGGGCCGCCGGAGGCTACACCTTC. Its protein is CASSLKPGAAGGYTF.

The V call is TRBV20-1, the J call TRBJ2-3; D call uncertain. With 0 bases removed from V and 0 bases from J, the gap between germline ends came to 7 bases. CDR1 is DFQATT and CDR2 is SNEGSKA in the germline V gene (reference sequence). The CDR3 is made up of 14 amino acids. This chain's CDR3 is CSARDLGSTDTQYF. The CDR3 coding sequence is TGCAGTGCTAGAGATTTGGGGAGCACAGATACGCAGTATTTT.

This clonotype was recorded once. V is TRBV4-2 and J is TRBJ1-6; tentatively, D is TRBD1 (6 bases). The V and J ends lost 2 bases and 9 bases respectively, with 14 bases between them. The CDR3 loop spans 15 amino acids. Germline V gene lookup returns CDR1 LGHNA and CDR2 YNFKEQ. This CDR3 reads CASSQTVGGSSPLHF. CDR3 sequence (DNA): TGTGCCAGCAGCCAAACGGTGGGGGGCAGTTCACCCCTCCACTTT.

A few counts support this clonotype. The rearrangement joins TRBV7-2 to TRBJ2-5, with D perhaps matching TRBD2 (6 bases). This CDR3 is built from 13 residues. Germline V gene lookup returns CDR1 SGHTA and CDR2 FQGNSA. CDR3 DNA sequence: TGTCCGTATAGGTCTAGCGCCCAAGAGACCCAGTACTTC. This translates into CPYRSSAQETQYF.

The chain employs TRBV20-1 and TRBJ2-7; weak D call: TRBD2 (5 bases). Trimming left V 6 bases short and J 0 bases short, with 18 bases between. The CDR3 extends over 15 amino acids. CDR1 and CDR2 from the germline V gene are DFQATT and SNEGSKA (reference sequence). Here the CDR3 reads CSAPKERADSYEQYF. In nucleotides, the CDR3 is TGCAGTGCCCCAAAAGAGAGGGCTGACTCCTACGAGCAGTACTTC.